This TCR beta chain was sequenced during a study of blood T cell repertoires in COVID-19. The wider study: The United States, Italy and Spain supplied acute and convalescent COVID-19 samples.

From germline, CDR1 is SEHNR and CDR2 FQNEAQ (reference sequence). V was shortened by 4 bases and J by 4 bases, with 19 bases between the two germline ends. This CDR3 is 16 amino acids long. Sequencing used immunoSEQ multiplex PCR; TCRdb keeps in-frame clones, though not all of them. The sample shows 210,000 or so clones, roughly 89% of them seen only once. The sample was peripheral blood. The clonotype originates from a man between 45 and 60 years old with acute or convalescent COVID-19. The chain has TRBV7-9 and TRBJ1-2; a weak D match, TRBD1 (5 bases). The CDR3 DNA reads TGTGCCAGCAGCTCCCACAATGGGGGAGGCTTCTATGGCTACACCTTC. Protein: CASSSHNGGGFYGYTF.